The 14 T cell receptor beta chains given below trace back to one sample, sequenced in a study of T cell responses to AZD1222 COVID-19 vaccine. This table comes from immunoSEQ multiplex PCR, and its TCRdb copy is limited to in-frame clones, with some not included. The sample shows approximately 260,000 clones, 80% to 95% of them seen only once. This material consisted of peripheral blood, taken on day 0 of AZD1222 vaccination. The source of these receptors is an adult in good health.

The rearrangement uses TRBV7-2 and TRBJ1-1, with D perhaps TRBD1 (6 bases). Trimming pared 7 bases from V and 0 bases from J, leaving 12 bases between. Germline V CDR1 and CDR2: SGHTA, FQGNSA. This CDR3 has 14 amino acids. The CDR3 spells CASTPGAMNTEAFF. In DNA form, the CDR3 reads TGTGCCAGCACCCCGGGGGCAATGAACACTGAAGCTTTCTTT.

The rearrangement uses TRBV5-8 and TRBJ1-5; unclear D gene. V shed 2 bases and J shed 8 bases, with 11 bases lying between them. The CDR3 has 13 residues. From germline, CDR1 is SGHTS and CDR2 YDEGEE. CDR3 DNA: TGTGCCAGCAGCTTCGTCCCCAAGGAGCCCCAGCATTTT. It is translated as CASSFVPKEPQHF.

This clone appeared a few times. V and J are TRBV11-3 and TRBJ2-1; D might be TRBD2 (6 bases). CDR1 and CDR2 (germline): SGHNT, YENEEA. V was clipped by 5 bases and J by 6 bases, with 11 bases between them. The CDR3 is 13 residues long. CDR3 loop: CASSQRVGNEQFF. CDR3 nucleotides: TGTGCCAGCAGCCAGCGGGTCGGCAATGAGCAGTTCTTC.

The rearrangement links TRBV7-9 to TRBJ1-1; 7 nucleotides align to TRBD1. The junction had 6 bases not matched to a gene; V was cut back by 1 base and J by 7 bases. Germline V gene sequence: CDR1 SEHNR, CDR2 FQNEAQ (reference sequence). The CDR3 runs to 14 residues. CDR3 sequence: CASSLVEGADEAFF. The CDR3 DNA follows: TGTGCCAGCAGCTTAGTTGAGGGGGCGGATGAAGCTTTCTTT.

The chain combines TRBV5-1 with TRBJ2-7; D may correspond to TRBD1 or TRBD2 (5 bases each). The CDR3 contains 16 residues. Germline V gene data show CDR1 as SGHRS and CDR2 as YFSETQ. V shed 3 bases and J shed 0 bases, with 16 bases lying between them. The CDR3 is CASSWPTDLASYEQYF. As DNA, the CDR3 is TGCGCCAGCAGCTGGCCGACAGACCTAGCCTCCTACGAGCAGTACTTC.

The genes are TRBV27 and TRBJ2-3; 11 bases are a match to TRBD1. This CDR3 has 16 residues. Germline CDR1 MNHEY, CDR2 SMNVEV (reference sequence). V lost 6 bases and J lost 2; bases outside the gene matches: 7. CDR3 DNA: TGTGCCAGCAGCTCGGACAGGGGGCAAATCACAGATACGCAGTATTTT. Protein sequence: CASSSDRGQITDTQYF.

The rearrangement joins TRBV5-1 to TRBJ2-7; TRBD1 matches at 7 bases. Germline V gene lookup returns CDR1 SGHRS and CDR2 YFSETQ. The V gene end was trimmed by 1 base and the J gene end by 1 base; junction bases not matched to a gene: 5. The CDR3 has 15 amino acids. DNA of the CDR3: TGCGCCAGCAGCTTGAGGGGGCAGACATCCTACGAGCAGTACTTC. This encodes CASSLRGQTSYEQYF.

The chain uses TRBV4-3 and TRBJ2-1, with a possible D match to TRBD2 (6 bases). This CDR3 is built from 15 residues. V was shortened by 0 bases and J by 9 bases, with 15 bases between the two germline ends. The V gene's germline CDR1 is LGHNA and CDR2 YSLEER. The CDR3 coding sequence is TGCGCCAGCAGCCAAGAACGCCTATGGGGGGTTGAGCAGTTCTTC. Translated, it gives CASSQERLWGVEQFF.

The chain couples TRBV29-1 to TRBJ2-1; the D gene is possibly TRBD2 (5 bases). Trimming took 6 bases from V and 3 from J, leaving 9 bases between them. This CDR3 has 12 residues. The germline V gene has CDR1 SQVTM and CDR2 ANQGSEA. The CDR3 reads CSVQEGYNEQFF. CDR3 coding DNA: TGCAGCGTCCAAGAGGGCTACAATGAGCAGTTCTTC.

The genes are TRBV30 and TRBJ1-6, with D perhaps TRBD1 (5 bases). Between the trimmed V and J ends, which lost 2 bases and 13 bases, there was a span of 15 bases. Germline V gene sequence: CDR1 GTSNPN, CDR2 SVGIG (reference sequence). CDR3 length: 13 amino acids. CDR3 loop: CAWSTQRGDPLHF. In nucleotides, the CDR3 is TGTGCCTGGAGTACTCAACGAGGGGATCCCCTCCACTTT.

This chain links TRBV7-2 with TRBJ1-6; D gene ambiguous. Germline V gene lookup returns CDR1 SGHTA and CDR2 FQGNSA. The CDR3 contains 15 residues. V was cut by 1 base and J by 4 bases, with 8 bases left in between. For the CDR3, the DNA is TGTGCCAGCAGCTTAGAAAAGGGTTATAATTCACCCCTCCACTTT. This codes for CASSLEKGYNSPLHF.

The chain employs TRBV5-4 and TRBJ2-3; D is perhaps TRBD2 (5 bases). Deletions cut 4 bases from V and 7 bases from J, with 13 bases between. CDR1 is SGHNT, CDR2 YYREEE, per germline (reference sequence). The CDR3 contains 13 residues. The CDR3 coding sequence is TGTGCCAGCAGCAACCAAGAGGACTATACGCAGTATTTT. It codes for CASSNQEDYTQYF.

J is TRBJ2-1 and V is TRBV7-8; D possibly uses TRBD1 or TRBD2 (5 bases each). The ends were cut back, 0 bases at V and 10 bases at J, with 25 bases in the middle. Germline V CDR1 and CDR2: SGHVS, FQNEAQ. The CDR3 runs to 18 residues. The CDR3 region has the DNA TGTGCCAGCAGCTTAGCCCCACCGGGAAGGGGCGGTTCCTTGGAGCAGTTCTTC. Its translation is CASSLAPPGRGGSLEQFF.

The count of this clone is one. This chain uses TRBV5-1 with TRBJ2-7; weak D call: TRBD2 (6 bases). V was pared by 4 bases and J by 4 bases, with 15 bases between. This CDR3 is built from 14 residues. Germline CDR1 SGHRS, CDR2 YFSETQ. The CDR3 reads CASSPGDGTYEQYF. The CDR3 nucleotides read TGCGCCAGCAGCCCGGGCGATGGGACTTACGAGCAGTACTTC.